One and the same sample provided the 20 T cell receptor beta chains below, sequenced in a study of blood T cell repertoires in COVID-19 (dated by TCRdb to 2018 to 2020). The protocol used for the library was the immunoSEQ multiplex PCR assay. Here the immuneACCESS table is served through TCRdb, limited to in-frame sequences with V and J called. Missing clones are a known gap in these copies; in checked studies unresolved V genes cover under half, and the rest lacks a known reason. Across this sample there are about 260,000 clones, with more than 85% seen only once. The ten top clones hold roughly 4% of the sample. The sample consisted of peripheral blood. The receptors were sampled from a man aged 18-30 years with active or convalescent COVID-19.

The chain employs TRBV5-1 and TRBJ1-2, with no clear D. Germline CDR1 and CDR2: SGHRS and YFSETQ. With 5 bases removed from V and 0 bases from J, the gap between germline ends came to 8 bases. The CDR3 is 13 residues long. CDR3 protein: CASRLTTNYGYTF. In nucleotides, the CDR3 is TGCGCCAGCAGATTGACAACTAACTATGGCTACACCTTC.

This sequence joins TRBV10-3 and TRBJ2-3, with 8 bases lining up with TRBD1. The ends lost 6 bases at V and 2 bases at J; junction bases unmatched: 4. CDR3 length: 14 residues. Germline CDR1 ENHRY, CDR2 SYGVKD. The CDR3 DNA reads TGTGCCATCAGGGCAGGGGGCTACACAGATACGCAGTATTTT. This gives the protein CAIRAGGYTDTQYF.

Note on this clone: Other DNA sequences in this specimen translate into the identical CDR3. The chain uses TRBV6-1 and TRBJ2-1; 9 nucleotides align to TRBD2. CDR1 and CDR2 from the germline V gene are MNHNS and SASEGT. Losses at the gene ends were 4 bases for V and 5 bases for J; bases not matched to a gene: 15. The length of the CDR3 is 18 residues. The CDR3 region is CASSGGLGQRGADNEQFF. The CDR3 DNA sequence: TGTGCCAGCAGTGGGGGTCTCGGACAGCGGGGGGCCGACAATGAGCAGTTCTTC.

This chain joins TRBV10-3 and TRBJ1-1; 7 bases align to TRBD1. Germline V gene data show CDR1 as ENHRY and CDR2 as SYGVKD. J was trimmed by 4 bases and V by 5 bases; bases with no gene match: 4. The CDR3 runs 13 residues. The CDR3, as DNA: TGTGCCATCAGTCTACAGGGGCCCACTGAAGCTTTCTTT. Translation gives CAISLQGPTEAFF.

The chain employs TRBV9 and TRBJ2-1, with 9 bases that match TRBD1. Germline V CDR1 and CDR2: SGDLS, YYNGEE. With 4 bases clipped from V and 6 bases from J, the junction kept 8 bases outside the gene matches. There are 15 residues in the CDR3. CDR3 coding DNA: TGTGCCAGCAGCCAGGGGGACAGGGTAATCAATGAGCAGTTCTTC. Its translation: CASSQGDRVINEQFF.

In DNA form, the CDR3 reads TGTGCCAGCAGCTCCACGACAGGGTTCCACGAGCAGTACTTC. Residues: CASSSTTGFHEQYF. The chain employs TRBV7-3 and TRBJ2-7, with TRBD1 identical over 7 bases. Germline-derived CDR1 and CDR2 are SGHTA and FQGTGA. The V segment lost 4 bases and the J segment 5 bases; nucleotides outside the gene matches: 8. This CDR3 has 14 residues.

A few counts support this clone. The chain has TRBV10-3 and TRBJ2-3, with D perhaps matching TRBD2 (5 bases). The V end was cut by 8 bases, the J end by 4 bases, with 16 bases between. Germline V lookup: CDR1 ENHRY, CDR2 SYGVKD. The CDR3 runs 14 residues. CDR3 protein: CAIQVSGGSDTQYF. The DNA of the CDR3 is TGTGCCATCCAGGTATCAGGAGGATCAGATACGCAGTATTTT.

This sequence joins TRBV24-1 and TRBJ1-3, with TRBD1 as a possible D gene (5 bases). CDR1 and CDR2 from the germline V gene are KGHDR and SFDVKD. V lost 3 bases to trimming and J lost 4 bases, with 15 bases between them. CDR3 length: 16 amino acids. The CDR3 bases are TGTGCCACCAGTGATGGGCAGGGAAAAGGCGGAAACACCATATATTTT. Amino acids: CATSDGQGKGGNTIYF.

The chain couples TRBV19 to TRBJ2-7, with TRBD1 as a possible D gene (6 bases). The V end lost 8 bases, the J end lost 3 bases, and 20 bases lay between the germline ends. Germline V CDR1 and CDR2: LNHDA, SQIVND (reference sequence). The CDR3 covers 15 residues. The CDR3 DNA reads as TGTGCCAGTGCCCTTAGCGCAGGGGAAGGCTACGAGCAGTACTTC. Amino acids: CASALSAGEGYEQYF.

The V call is TRBV10-3, the J call TRBJ2-7, with 10 bases that match TRBD1. Germline lookup yields CDR1 ENHRY and CDR2 SYGVKD. V shed 6 bases and J 5 bases; nucleotides not matched to a gene: 10. The CDR3 consists of 15 residues. The CDR3 nucleotides are TGTGCCATCAGAGGGCGAGGACAGGGGGTGGACGAGCAGTACTTC. This codes for CAIRGRGQGVDEQYF.

The chain uses TRBV2 and TRBJ1-3; no definite D call. The V and J ends lost 1 base and 1 base respectively, with 14 bases between them. Germline-derived CDR1 and CDR2 are SNHLY and FYNNEI. The CDR3 sequence is 17 residues long. Here the CDR3 reads CASSEGGGLRSGNTIYF. CDR3 bases: TGTGCCAGCAGTGAAGGGGGAGGGTTGAGATCTGGAAACACCATATATTTT.

This clone was seen more than once but under ten times. DNA for the CDR3: TGTGCCAGCAGCCTCGGCGGGACTAGCGGGGGAACAGATACGCAGTATTTT. It translates to CASSLGGTSGGTDTQYF. The rearrangement joins TRBV5-6 to TRBJ2-3; 14 nucleotides align to TRBD2. V gave up 4 bases and J gave up 3 bases; unmatched junction bases: 7. CDR1 is SGHDT, CDR2 YYEEEE, per germline. The CDR3 covers 17 residues. The entire variable domain, with the rest obtained from reference TRBV5-6 and TRBJ2-3, is as follows: DAGVTQSPTHLIKTRGQQVTLRCSPKSGHDTVSWYQQALGQGPQFIFQYYEEEERQRGNFPDRFSGHQFPNYSSELNVNALLLGDSALYLCASSLGGTSGGTDTQYFGPGTRLTVL.

V usage is TRBV3-1 (or the pseudogene TRBV3-2) and J usage is TRBJ2-1; D remains ambiguous. V lost 5 bases and J 0 bases, leaving 14 bases between the germline ends. The CDR3 sequence is 16 residues long. Germline values: CDR1 LGHDT, CDR2 YNNKEL (reference sequence). CDR3 loop: CASSAQISSSYNEQFF. Written as DNA, the CDR3 is TGTGCCAGCAGCGCGCAAATATCGAGCTCCTACAATGAGCAGTTCTTC.

This clone appeared once. The chain has TRBV5-5 and TRBJ1-6, with D possibly matching TRBD1 (5 bases). This CDR3 has 14 amino acids. V was trimmed by 1 base and J by 10 bases, leaving 12 bases between them. Germline loops: CDR1 SGHKS, CDR2 YYEKEE (reference sequence). CDR3: CASSLQGRESPLHF. DNA for the CDR3: TGTGCCAGCAGCTTGCAGGGCCGCGAGTCACCCCTCCACTTT. Looking up the rest from reference TRBV5-5 and TRBJ1-6 gives the full variable domain: DAGVTQSPTHLIKTRGQQVTLRCSPISGHKSVSWYQQVLGQGPQFIFQYYEKEERGRGNFPDRFSARQFPNYSSELNVNALLLGDSALYLCASSLQGRESPLHFGNGTRLTVT.

The chain uses TRBV28 and TRBJ2-1; possible D gene TRBD1, 5 bases. The CDR3 loop spans 11 amino acids. The germline V gene has CDR1 MDHEN and CDR2 SYDVKM. V was clipped by 11 bases and J by 7 bases, with 12 bases between them. The CDR3 DNA reads as TGTGCCTCCTCAGGGAAGAATGAGCAGTTCTTC. Its protein product is CASSGKNEQFF.

A single count supports this clone. Here the CDR3 reads CASSQEARLGTGELFF. For the CDR3, the DNA is TGTGCCAGCAGCCAAGAAGCCAGGCTGGGTACCGGGGAGCTGTTTTTT. This rearrangement joins TRBV4-2 to TRBJ2-2; D is undetermined. Trimming stripped 0 bases from V and 5 bases from J, with 13 bases between. This CDR3 is 16 amino acids long. Germline-derived CDR1 and CDR2 are LGHNA and YNFKEQ.

With respect to this clone: The same CDR3 is also encoded by other DNA sequences in this sample. The CDR3 region has the DNA TGTGCCAGCAGCTTACAGGGTGGATCCTACGAGCAGTACTTC. Translation gives CASSLQGGSYEQYF. The gene calls are TRBV7-2 and TRBJ2-7, with a possible D match to TRBD1 (5 bases). The CDR3 loop spans 14 amino acids. Deletions cut 2 bases from V and 1 base from J, with 9 bases between. CDR1 and CDR2 from the germline V gene are SGHTA and FQGNSA. Complete variable domain (other parts from reference TRBV7-2 and TRBJ2-7): GAGVSQSPSNKVTEKGKDVELRCDPISGHTALYWYRQSLGQGLEFLIYFQGNSAPDKSGLPSDRFSAERTGGSVSTLTIQRTQQEDSAVYLCASSLQGGSYEQYFGPGTRLTVT.

The rearrangement uses TRBV7-2 and TRBJ2-5; D is perhaps TRBD2 (6 bases). The CDR3 sequence is 15 residues long. The V end was cut by 0 bases, the J end by 4 bases, with 12 bases between. Germline assignment: CDR1 SGHTA and CDR2 FQGNSA. CDR3 sequence: CASSLAGGGLETQYF. CDR3 sequence (DNA): TGTGCCAGCAGCTTAGCGGGAGGAGGTCTAGAGACCCAGTACTTC.

This clone was seen a single time. The gene calls are TRBV6-1 and TRBJ2-4, with D perhaps matching TRBD2 (7 bases). Trimming shortened V by 4 bases and J by 4 bases, and 20 bases separated the two germline ends. Germline assignment: CDR1 MNHNS and CDR2 SASEGT. This CDR3 is 17 amino acids long. The CDR3 loop reads CASSGQLGGLTKNIQYF. The CDR3 coding sequence is TGTGCCAGCAGTGGTCAACTGGGGGGGCTGACAAAAAACATTCAGTACTTC.

This chain links TRBV5-1 with TRBJ1-6; D uncertain. This CDR3 has 14 residues. The germline CDR1 and CDR2 sequences are SGHRS and YFSETQ. Trimming removed 0 bases from V and 5 bases from J, with 6 bases in between. As DNA, the CDR3 is TGCGCCAGCAGCTTGGACACCCATAATTCACCCCTCCACTTT. This encodes CASSLDTHNSPLHF. The variable domain in full, completed from reference TRBV5-1 and TRBJ1-6, reads KAGVTQTPRYLIKTRGQQVTLSCSPISGHRSVSWYQQTPGQGLQFLFEYFSETQRNKGNFPGRFSGRQFSNSRSEMNVSTLELGDSALYLCASSLDTHNSPLHFGNGTRLTVT.